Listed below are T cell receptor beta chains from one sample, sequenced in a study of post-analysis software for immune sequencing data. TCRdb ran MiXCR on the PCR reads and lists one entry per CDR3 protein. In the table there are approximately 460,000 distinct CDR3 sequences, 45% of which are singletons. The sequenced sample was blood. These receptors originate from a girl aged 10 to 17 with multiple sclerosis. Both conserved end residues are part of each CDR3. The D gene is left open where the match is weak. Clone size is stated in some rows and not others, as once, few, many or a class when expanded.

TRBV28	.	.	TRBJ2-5	CASSEDSWYQETQYF	TGTGCCAGCAGTGAGGACAGCTGGTACCAAGAGACCCAGTACTTC
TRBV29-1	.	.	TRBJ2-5	CSIGGHQETQYF	TGCAGCATTGGGGGTCACCAAGAGACCCAGTACTTC
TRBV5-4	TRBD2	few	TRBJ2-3	CASSPPGGLTDTQYF	TGTGCCAGCAGTCCCCCGGGGGGTCTCACAGATACGCAGTATTTT
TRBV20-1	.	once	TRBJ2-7	CSASSGTYNEQYF	TGCAGTGCTTCGTCAGGGACGTACAATGAGCAGTACTTC
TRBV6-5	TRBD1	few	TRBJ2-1	CASSYLGTGTEQFF	TGTGCCAGCAGTTACCTAGGGACAGGGACTGAGCAGTTCTTC
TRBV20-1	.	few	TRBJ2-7	CSASGSASYEQYF	TGCAGTGCTAGCGGGTCCGCCTCCTACGAGCAGTACTTC
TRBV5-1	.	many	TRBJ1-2	CASSLEANYGYTF	TGCGCCAGCAGCCTGGAAGCTAACTATGGCTACACCTTC
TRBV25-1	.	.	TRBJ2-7	CASSRYGGDEQYF	TGTGCCAGCAGTAGATACGGGGGCGACGAGCAGTACTTC
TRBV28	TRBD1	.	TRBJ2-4	CASSLAGTGRYIQYF	TGTGCCAGCAGTTTAGCCGGGACAGGGAGATACATTCAGTACTTC
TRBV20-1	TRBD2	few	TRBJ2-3	CSAARTSGTPDTQYF	TGCAGTGCAGCAAGGACTAGCGGGACGCCAGATACGCAGTATTTT
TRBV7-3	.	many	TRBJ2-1	CASSLGGKAGTNEQFF	TGTGCCAGCAGCTTAGGGGGAAAGGCAGGCACAAATGAGCAGTTCTTC
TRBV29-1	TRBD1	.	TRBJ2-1	CSGETDRGSHEQFF	TGCAGCGGGGAGACGGACAGGGGCAGTCATGAGCAGTTCTTC
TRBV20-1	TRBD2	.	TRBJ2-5	CSASSVTSGGEAQYF	TGCAGTGCCTCCTCAGTAACTAGCGGAGGTGAGGCCCAGTACTTC
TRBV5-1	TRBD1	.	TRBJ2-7	CASSLGTGMNEQYF	TGCGCCAGCAGCTTGGGGACAGGGATGAACGAGCAGTACTTC
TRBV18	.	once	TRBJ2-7	CASSPPMGSTTFYEQYF	TGTGCCAGCTCACCACCGATGGGTTCAACCACATTCTACGAGCAGTACTTC
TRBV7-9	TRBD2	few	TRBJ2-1	CASSLGGRVGNEQFF	TGTGCCAGCAGCTTAGGCGGGAGGGTAGGGAATGAGCAGTTCTTC
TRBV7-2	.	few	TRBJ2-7	CASSYRERLGYEQYF	TGTGCCAGCAGCTACAGGGAAAGATTAGGCTACGAGCAGTACTTC
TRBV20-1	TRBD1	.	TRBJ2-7	CSATDRVEDSYEQYF	TGCAGTGCTACAGACAGGGTCGAGGACTCCTACGAGCAGTACTTC
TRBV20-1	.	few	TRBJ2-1	CSAPTSSYNEQFF	TGCAGTGCCCCGACTAGCTCCTACAATGAGCAGTTCTTC
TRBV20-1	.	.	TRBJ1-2	CSARHREGGYGYTF	TGCAGTGCTAGACACAGGGAGGGAGGCTATGGCTACACCTTC
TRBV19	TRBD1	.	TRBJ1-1	CASIPGDRIFMNTEAFF	TGTGCCAGTATCCCCGGGGACAGAATATTCATGAACACTGAAGCTTTCTTT
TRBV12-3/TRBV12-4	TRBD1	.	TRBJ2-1	CASSFRTGGYQNEQFF	TGTGCCAGCAGTTTTCGGACAGGGGGCTATCAGAATGAGCAGTTCTTC
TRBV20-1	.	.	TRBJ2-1	CSAAPQGLPNEQFF	TGCAGTGCCGCACCCCAGGGACTTCCGAATGAGCAGTTCTTC
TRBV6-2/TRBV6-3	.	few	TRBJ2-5	CASRARPTPRETQYF	TGTGCCAGCAGGGCAAGACCCACTCCACGGGAGACCCAGTACTTC
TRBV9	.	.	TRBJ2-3	CASSVLAEDTQYF	TGTGCCAGCAGCGTACTCGCGGAAGATACGCAGTATTTT
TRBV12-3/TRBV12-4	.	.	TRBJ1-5	CASSFRALNQPQHF	TGTGCCAGCAGTTTCCGGGCCCTAAATCAGCCCCAGCATTTT
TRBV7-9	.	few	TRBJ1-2	CASSSRTVLYTF	TGTGCCAGCAGCTCCCGGACCGTCCTATACACCTTC